This T cell receptor beta chain comes out of a study of shared clonotypes between healthy human individuals. The study, taken as a whole, reports: Naive subsets usually exceeded memory subsets in estimated richness.

In its sample, this clone was seen once. Its antigen is unknown. Germline CDR1 SGHAT, CDR2 FQNNGV. V lost 0 bases and J lost 3, with 20 bases in between. The CDR3 is 18 residues long. Naive CD8 cells lacked CD45RO, underwent positive selection for CCR7 and left out terminally differentiated effector memory CD45RA+ cells. Libraries were prepared by immunoSEQ multiplex PCR; TCRdb keeps only in-frame clonotypes and omits some of them. This sample has some 600,000 clones, with approximately 96% found just once. The origin of this receptor is a woman in her twenties or thirties in good health. The chain recombines TRBV11-2 with TRBJ1-1; weak D call: TRBD1 (5 bases). Sequenced material: naive CD8+ T cells sorted from blood. CDR3 nucleotide sequence: TGTGCCAGCAGCTTAGATCGTTTGGGACTAGGGTCTCACACTGAAGCTTTCTTT. Encoded protein: CASSLDRLGLGSHTEAFF.